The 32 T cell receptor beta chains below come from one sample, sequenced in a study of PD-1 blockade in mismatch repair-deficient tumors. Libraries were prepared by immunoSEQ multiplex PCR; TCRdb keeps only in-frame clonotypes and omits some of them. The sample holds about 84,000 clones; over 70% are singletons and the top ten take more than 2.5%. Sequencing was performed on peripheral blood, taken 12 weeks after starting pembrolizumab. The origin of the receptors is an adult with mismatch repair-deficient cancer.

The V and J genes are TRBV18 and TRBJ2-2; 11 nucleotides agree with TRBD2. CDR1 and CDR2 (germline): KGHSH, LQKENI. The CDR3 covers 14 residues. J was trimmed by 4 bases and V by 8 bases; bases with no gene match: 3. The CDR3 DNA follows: TGTGCCAGCCTAGGGACTAGCGGCACCGGGGAGCTGTTTTTT. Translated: CASLGTSGTGELFF. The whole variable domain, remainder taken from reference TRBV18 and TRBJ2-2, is NAGVMQNPRHLVRRRGQEARLRCSPMKGHSHVYWYRQLPEEGLKFMVYLQKENIIDESGMPKERFSAEFPKEGPSILRIQQVVRGDSAAYFCASLGTSGTGELFFGEGSRLTVL.

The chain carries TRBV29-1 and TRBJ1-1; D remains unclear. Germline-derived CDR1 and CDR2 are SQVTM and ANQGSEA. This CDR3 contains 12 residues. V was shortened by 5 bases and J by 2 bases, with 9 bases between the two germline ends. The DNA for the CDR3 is TGCAGCGTTCAGCACATTAACACTGAAGCTTTCTTT. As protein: CSVQHINTEAFF.

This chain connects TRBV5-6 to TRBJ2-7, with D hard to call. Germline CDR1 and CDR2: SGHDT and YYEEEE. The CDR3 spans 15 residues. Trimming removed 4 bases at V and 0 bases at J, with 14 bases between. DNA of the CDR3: TGTGCCAGCAGCGGCAGGACGGCACTCTCCTACGAGCAGTACTTC. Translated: CASSGRTALSYEQYF.

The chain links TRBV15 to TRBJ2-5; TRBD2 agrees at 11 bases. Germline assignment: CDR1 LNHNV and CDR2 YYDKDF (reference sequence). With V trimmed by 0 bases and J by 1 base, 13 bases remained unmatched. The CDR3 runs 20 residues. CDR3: CATSREGTSGHGLGQETQYF. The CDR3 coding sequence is TGTGCCACCAGCAGAGAGGGGACTAGCGGCCACGGGCTCGGCCAAGAGACCCAGTACTTC.

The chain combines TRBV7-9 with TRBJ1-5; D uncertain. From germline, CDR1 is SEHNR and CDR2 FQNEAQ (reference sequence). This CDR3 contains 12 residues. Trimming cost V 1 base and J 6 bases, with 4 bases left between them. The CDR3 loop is CASSLDSQPQHF. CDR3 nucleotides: TGTGCCAGCAGCTTAGATAGTCAGCCCCAGCATTTT.

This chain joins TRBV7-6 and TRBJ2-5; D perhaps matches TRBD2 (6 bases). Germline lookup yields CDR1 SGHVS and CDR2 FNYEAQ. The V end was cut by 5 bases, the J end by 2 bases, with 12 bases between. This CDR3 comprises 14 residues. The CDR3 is CASSQSGRQETQYF. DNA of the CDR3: TGTGCCAGCAGCCAATCGGGGAGGCAAGAGACCCAGTACTTC.

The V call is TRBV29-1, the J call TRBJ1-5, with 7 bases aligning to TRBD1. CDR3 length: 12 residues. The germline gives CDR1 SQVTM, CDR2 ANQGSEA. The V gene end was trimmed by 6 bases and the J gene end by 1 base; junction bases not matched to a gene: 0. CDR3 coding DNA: TGCAGCGTGGGACAGAGCAATCAGCCCCAGCATTTT. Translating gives CSVGQSNQPQHF.

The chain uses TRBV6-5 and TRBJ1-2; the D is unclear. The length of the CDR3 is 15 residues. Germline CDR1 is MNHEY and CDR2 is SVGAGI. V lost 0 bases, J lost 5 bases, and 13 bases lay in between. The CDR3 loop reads CASSYSISATYGYTF. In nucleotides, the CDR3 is TGTGCCAGCAGTTACTCGATCTCAGCCACGTATGGCTACACCTTC.

The CDR3 DNA is TGTGCCAGTAGTATTCGGACGTCCCGGGGCTCCTACGAGCAGTACTTC. Residues: CASSIRTSRGSYEQYF. This sequence joins TRBV19 and TRBJ2-7, with D maybe TRBD2 (5 bases). CDR1 is LNHDA, CDR2 SQIVND, per germline (reference sequence). Trimming pared 3 bases from V and 0 bases from J, leaving 15 bases between. The CDR3 spans 16 residues.

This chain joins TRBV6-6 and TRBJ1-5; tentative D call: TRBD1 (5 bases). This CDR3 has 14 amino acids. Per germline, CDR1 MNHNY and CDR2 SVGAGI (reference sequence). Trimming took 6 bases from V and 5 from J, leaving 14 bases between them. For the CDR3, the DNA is TGTGCCAGCAGAAAGGGGACTGGAGATCAGCCCCAGCATTTT. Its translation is CASRKGTGDQPQHF.

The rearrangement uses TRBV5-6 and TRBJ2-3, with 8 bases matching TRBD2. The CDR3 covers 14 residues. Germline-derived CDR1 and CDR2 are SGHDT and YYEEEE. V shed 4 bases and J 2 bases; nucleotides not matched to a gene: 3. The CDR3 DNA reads TGTGCCAGCAGCCTGGGACTAGACACAGATACGCAGTATTTT. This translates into CASSLGLDTDTQYF.

Here the CDR3 DNA reads TGTGCCAGCAGCGTCGGTAGCGGGAGCGAGCAGTACTTC. It is translated as CASSVGSGSEQYF. The chain joins TRBV9 to TRBJ2-7, with 9 positions matching TRBD2. From germline, CDR1 is SGDLS and CDR2 YYNGEE. The V and J ends lost 2 bases and 6 bases, in that order; junction bases with no gene match: 3. The CDR3 covers 13 residues.

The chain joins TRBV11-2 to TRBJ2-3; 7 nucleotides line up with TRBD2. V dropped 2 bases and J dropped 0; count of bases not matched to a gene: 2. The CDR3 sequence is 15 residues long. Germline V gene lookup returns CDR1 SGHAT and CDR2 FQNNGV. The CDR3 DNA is TGTGCCAGCAGCTTAAATAGCGGGAGCACAGATACGCAGTATTTT. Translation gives CASSLNSGSTDTQYF. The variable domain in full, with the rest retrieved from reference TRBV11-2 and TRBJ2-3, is EAGVAQSPRYKIIEKRQSVAFWCNPISGHATLYWYQQILGQGPKLLIQFQNNGVVDDSQLPKDRFSAERLKGVDSTLKIQPAKLEDSAVYLCASSLNSGSTDTQYFGPGTRLTVL.

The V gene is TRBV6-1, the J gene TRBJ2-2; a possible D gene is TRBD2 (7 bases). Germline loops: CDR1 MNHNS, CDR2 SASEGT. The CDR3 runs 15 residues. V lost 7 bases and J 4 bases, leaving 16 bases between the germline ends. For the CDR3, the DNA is TGTGCCAGCAAGACAGGAGGGGGGGGCACCGGGGAGCTGTTTTTT. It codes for CASKTGGGGTGELFF.

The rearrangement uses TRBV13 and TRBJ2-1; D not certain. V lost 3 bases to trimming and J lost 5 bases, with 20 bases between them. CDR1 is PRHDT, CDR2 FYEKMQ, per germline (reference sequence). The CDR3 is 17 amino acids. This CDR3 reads CASSFYLVGQLNNEQFF. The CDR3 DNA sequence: TGTGCCAGCAGCTTTTACCTGGTAGGCCAGCTGAACAATGAGCAGTTCTTC.

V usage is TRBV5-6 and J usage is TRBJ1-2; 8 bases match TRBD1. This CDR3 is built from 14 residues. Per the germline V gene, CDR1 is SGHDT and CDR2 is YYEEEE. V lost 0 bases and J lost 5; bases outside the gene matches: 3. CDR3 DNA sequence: TGTGCCAGCAGCTTGGGGACAGGGAAGTATGGCTACACCTTC. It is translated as CASSLGTGKYGYTF.

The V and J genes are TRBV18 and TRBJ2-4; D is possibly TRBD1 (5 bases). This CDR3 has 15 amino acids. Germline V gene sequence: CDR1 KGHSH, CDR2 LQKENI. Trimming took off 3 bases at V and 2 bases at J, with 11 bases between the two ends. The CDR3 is CASSPYPGTKNIQYF. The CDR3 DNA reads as TGTGCCAGCTCACCTTACCCAGGGACCAAAAACATTCAGTACTTC.

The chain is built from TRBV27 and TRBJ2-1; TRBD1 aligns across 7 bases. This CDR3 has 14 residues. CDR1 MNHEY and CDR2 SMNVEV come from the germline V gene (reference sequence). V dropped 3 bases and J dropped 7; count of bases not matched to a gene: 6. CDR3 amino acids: CASSFTGAGNEQFF. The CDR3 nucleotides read TGTGCCAGCAGTTTCACAGGGGCTGGGAATGAGCAGTTCTTC.

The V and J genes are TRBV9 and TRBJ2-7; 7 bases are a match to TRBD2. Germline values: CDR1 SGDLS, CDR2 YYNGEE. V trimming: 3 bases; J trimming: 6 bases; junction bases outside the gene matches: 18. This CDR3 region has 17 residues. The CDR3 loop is CASSAQGGGGAHSEQYF. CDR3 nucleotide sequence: TGTGCCAGCAGCGCCCAGGGTGGGGGAGGGGCACATTCCGAGCAGTACTTC.

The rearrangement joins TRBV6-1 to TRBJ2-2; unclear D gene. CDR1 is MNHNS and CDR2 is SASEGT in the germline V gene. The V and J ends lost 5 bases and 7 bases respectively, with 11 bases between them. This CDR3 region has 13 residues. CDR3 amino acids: CASSFQGIGELFF. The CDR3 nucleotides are TGTGCCAGCAGTTTCCAAGGTATCGGGGAGCTGTTTTTT.

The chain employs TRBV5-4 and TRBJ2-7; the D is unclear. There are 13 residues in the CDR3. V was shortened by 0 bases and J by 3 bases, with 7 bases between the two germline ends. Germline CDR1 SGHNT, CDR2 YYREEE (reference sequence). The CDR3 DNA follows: TGTGCCAGCAGCTTGGGCCAGATCTACGAGCAGTACTTC. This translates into CASSLGQIYEQYF.

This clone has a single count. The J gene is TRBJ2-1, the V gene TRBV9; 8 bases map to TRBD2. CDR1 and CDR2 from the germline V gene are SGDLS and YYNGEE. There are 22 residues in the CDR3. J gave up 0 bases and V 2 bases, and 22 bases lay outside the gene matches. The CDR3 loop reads CASSVPPAGGQYFTSSYNEQFF. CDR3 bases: TGTGCCAGCAGCGTCCCGCCGGCGGGAGGACAATACTTTACGAGCTCCTACAATGAGCAGTTCTTC. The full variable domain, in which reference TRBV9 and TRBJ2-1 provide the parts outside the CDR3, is DSGVTQTPKHLITATGQRVTLRCSPRSGDLSVYWYQQSLDQGLQFLIQYYNGEERAKGNILERFSAQQFPDLHSELNLSSLELGDSALYFCASSVPPAGGQYFTSSYNEQFFGPGTRLTVL.

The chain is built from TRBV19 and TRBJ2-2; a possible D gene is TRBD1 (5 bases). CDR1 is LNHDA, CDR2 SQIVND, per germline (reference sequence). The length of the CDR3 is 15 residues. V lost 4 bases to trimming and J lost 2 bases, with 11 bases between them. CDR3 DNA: TGTGCCAGTAGTACCCCGACAGAAAACACCGGGGAGCTGTTTTTT. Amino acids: CASSTPTENTGELFF.

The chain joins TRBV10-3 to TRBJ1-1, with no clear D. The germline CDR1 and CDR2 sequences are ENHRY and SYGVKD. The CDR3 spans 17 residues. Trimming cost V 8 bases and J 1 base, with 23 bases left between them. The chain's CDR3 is CAIRSLPRDSQNTEAFF. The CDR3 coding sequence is TGTGCCATCCGGAGCCTCCCCCGCGATAGTCAGAACACTGAAGCTTTCTTT.

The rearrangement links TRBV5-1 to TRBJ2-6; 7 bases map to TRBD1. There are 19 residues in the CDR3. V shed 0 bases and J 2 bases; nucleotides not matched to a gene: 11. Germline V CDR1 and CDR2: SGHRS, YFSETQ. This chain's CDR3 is CASSLDGRGFVTGANVLTF. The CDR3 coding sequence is TGCGCCAGCAGCTTGGATGGCAGGGGGTTTGTTACTGGGGCCAACGTCCTGACTTTC.

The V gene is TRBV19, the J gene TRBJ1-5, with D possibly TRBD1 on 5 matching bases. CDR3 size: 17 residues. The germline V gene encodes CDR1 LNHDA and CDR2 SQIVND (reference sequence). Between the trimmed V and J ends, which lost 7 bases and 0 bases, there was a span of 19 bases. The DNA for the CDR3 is TGTGCCAGTAAGACCTTATACCGGACAAATAGCAATCAGCCCCAGCATTTT. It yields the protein CASKTLYRTNSNQPQHF.

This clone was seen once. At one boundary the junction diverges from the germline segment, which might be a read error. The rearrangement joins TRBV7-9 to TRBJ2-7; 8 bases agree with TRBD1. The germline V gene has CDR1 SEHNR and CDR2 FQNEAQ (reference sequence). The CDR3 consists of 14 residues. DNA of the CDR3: TGTGCCAGCAGCATAGGGACAGGCAGAAAAGAGAAGGACTTC. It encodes CASSIGTGRKEKDF.

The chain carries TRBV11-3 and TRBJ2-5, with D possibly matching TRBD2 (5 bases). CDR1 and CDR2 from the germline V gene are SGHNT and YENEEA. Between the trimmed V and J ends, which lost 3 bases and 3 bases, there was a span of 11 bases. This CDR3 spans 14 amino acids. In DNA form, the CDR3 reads TGTGCCAGCAGCTTCGGAGGCGCAGAAGAGACCCAGTACTTC. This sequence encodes CASSFGGAEETQYF.

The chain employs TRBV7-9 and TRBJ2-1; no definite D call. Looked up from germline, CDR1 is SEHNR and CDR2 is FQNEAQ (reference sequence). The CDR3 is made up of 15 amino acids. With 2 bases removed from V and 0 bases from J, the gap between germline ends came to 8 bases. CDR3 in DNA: TGTGCCAGCAGCTTATCTGGGTCCTCCTACAATGAGCAGTTCTTC. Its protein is CASSLSGSSYNEQFF.

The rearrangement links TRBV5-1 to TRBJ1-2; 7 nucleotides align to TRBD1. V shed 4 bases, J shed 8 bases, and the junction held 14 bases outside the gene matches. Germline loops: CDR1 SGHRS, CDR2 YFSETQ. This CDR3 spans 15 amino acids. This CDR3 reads CASSATGTVIWGYTF. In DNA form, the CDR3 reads TGCGCCAGCAGCGCGACAGGGACAGTAATTTGGGGCTACACCTTC.

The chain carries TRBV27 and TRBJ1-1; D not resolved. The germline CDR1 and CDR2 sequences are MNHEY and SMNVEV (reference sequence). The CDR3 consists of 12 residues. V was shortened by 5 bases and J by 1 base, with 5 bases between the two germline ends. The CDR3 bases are TGTGCCAGCAGTAGGAGGAACACTGAAGCTTTCTTT. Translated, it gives CASSRRNTEAFF.

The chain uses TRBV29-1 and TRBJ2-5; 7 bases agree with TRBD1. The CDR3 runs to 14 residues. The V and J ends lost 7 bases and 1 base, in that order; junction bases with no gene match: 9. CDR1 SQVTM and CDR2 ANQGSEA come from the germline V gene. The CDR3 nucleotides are TGCAGCGGACACAACAGGGGATTCCAAGAGACCCAGTACTTC. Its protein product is CSGHNRGFQETQYF.